This T cell receptor (beta chain) was recorded in a study of blood T cell repertoires in COVID-19. Study as a whole: Sites in the United States, Italy and Spain provided acute and convalescent COVID-19 samples.

This CDR3 comprises 13 residues. V lost 6 bases to trimming and J lost 8 bases, with 13 bases between them. Germline loops: CDR1 MNHNY, CDR2 SVGAGI (reference sequence). The method was immunoSEQ multiplex PCR; TCRdb's version includes in-frame clones alone and lacks a portion of them. The repertoire holds around 200,000 clones, with 88% as singletons. Sequenced sample: peripheral blood. This rearrangement joins TRBV6-6 to TRBJ2-2; tentatively, D is TRBD2 (6 bases). The origin of this receptor is a man aged 18-30 years with active or convalescent COVID-19. This CDR3 is CASRGGLEGELFF. In DNA form, the CDR3 reads TGTGCCAGCAGGGGAGGACTGGAAGGGGAGCTGTTTTTT.